This T cell receptor beta chain comes out of a study of patients and donors after allogeneic stem cell transplantation. The table lists this clonotype with a few counts. TCRdb analysed the RT-PCR reads with MiXCR anew, one entry per CDR3 protein. The repertoire holds some 960,000 distinct CDR3 sequences, with roughly 18% as singletons. Germline V gene data show CDR1 as MNHEY and CDR2 as SMNVEV (reference sequence). This CDR3 region has 14 residues. The junction had 11 bases not matched to a gene; V was cut back by 5 bases and J by 12 bases. Sequencing was performed on blood, either unsorted or a sorted T cell fraction (not recorded which). This clonotype was obtained from a human donor who was either an allogeneic HSCT recipient or a stem cell or donor lymphocyte infusion donor (not recorded which). It is not recorded whose cells these are; they may come from a transplant donor. V is TRBV27 and J is TRBJ1-5, with TRBD1 identical over 9 bases. The CDR3 DNA is TGTGCCAGCAGTCAGACCCGGGACAGGGTAGTCCAGCATTTT. Its translation is CASSQTRDRVVQHF.